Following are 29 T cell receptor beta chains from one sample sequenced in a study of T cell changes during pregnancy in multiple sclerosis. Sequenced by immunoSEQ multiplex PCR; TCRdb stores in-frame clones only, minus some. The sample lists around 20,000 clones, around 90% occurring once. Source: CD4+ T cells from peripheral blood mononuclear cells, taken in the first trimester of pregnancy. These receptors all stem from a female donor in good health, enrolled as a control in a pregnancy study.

The CDR3 sequence: CSARDREGAGELFF. For the CDR3, the DNA is TGCAGCGCTCGCGACAGGGAAGGCGCCGGGGAGCTGTTTTTT. The chain links TRBV29-1 to TRBJ2-2; TRBD1 matches 7 bases. The CDR3 has 14 residues. Germline loops: CDR1 SQVTM, CDR2 ANQGSEA. Trimming took 7 bases from V and 6 from J; bases not matched to a gene: 11.

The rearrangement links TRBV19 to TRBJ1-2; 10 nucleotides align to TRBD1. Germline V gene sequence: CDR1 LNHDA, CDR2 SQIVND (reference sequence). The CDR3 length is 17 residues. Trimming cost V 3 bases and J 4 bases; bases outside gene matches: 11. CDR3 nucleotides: TGTGCCAGTAGTATCTTGGGGACAGGGGTCGGTGGCTATGGCTACACCTTC. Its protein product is CASSILGTGVGGYGYTF.

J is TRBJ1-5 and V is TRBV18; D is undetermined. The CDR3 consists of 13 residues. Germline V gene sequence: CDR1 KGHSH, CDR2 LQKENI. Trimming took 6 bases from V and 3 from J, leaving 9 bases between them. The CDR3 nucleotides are TGTGCCAGCTCGCTCGACATCAATCAGCCCCAGCATTTT. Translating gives CASSLDINQPQHF.

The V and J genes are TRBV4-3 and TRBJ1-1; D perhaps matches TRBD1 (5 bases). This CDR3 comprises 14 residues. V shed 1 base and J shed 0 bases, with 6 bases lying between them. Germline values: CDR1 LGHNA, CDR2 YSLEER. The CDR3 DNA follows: TGCGCCAGCAGCCAAGGGGGCATGAACACTGAAGCTTTCTTT. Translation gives CASSQGGMNTEAFF.

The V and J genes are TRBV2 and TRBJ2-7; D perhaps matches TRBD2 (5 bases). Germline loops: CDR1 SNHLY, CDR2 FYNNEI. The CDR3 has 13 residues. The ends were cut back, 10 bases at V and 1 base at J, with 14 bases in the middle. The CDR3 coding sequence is TGTGCCACCGCGGACTCTGGGTCCTACGAGCAGTACTTC. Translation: CATADSGSYEQYF. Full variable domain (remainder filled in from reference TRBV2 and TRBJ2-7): EPEVTQTPSHQVTQMGQEVILRCVPISNHLYFYWYRQILGQKVEFLVSFYNNEISEKSEIFDDQFSVERPDGSNFTLKIRSTKLEDSAMYFCATADSGSYEQYFGPGTRLTVT.

The CDR3 loop reads CATSRGSPSGTSFYEQYF. As DNA, the CDR3 is TGTGCCACCAGCAGAGGATCCCCATCCGGGACTAGCTTCTACGAGCAGTACTTC. The chain has TRBV15 and TRBJ2-7, with TRBD2 matching over 9 bases. Germline V CDR1 and CDR2: LNHNV, YYDKDF (reference sequence). V was clipped by 1 base and J by 3 bases; unmatched bases: 13. The CDR3 is made up of 18 amino acids.

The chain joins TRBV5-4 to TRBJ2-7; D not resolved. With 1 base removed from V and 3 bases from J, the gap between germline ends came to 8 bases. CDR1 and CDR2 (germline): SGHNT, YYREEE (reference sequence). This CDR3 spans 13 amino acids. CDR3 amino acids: CASSLNSYYEQYF. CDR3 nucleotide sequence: TGTGCCAGCAGCTTGAACAGTTACTACGAGCAGTACTTC.

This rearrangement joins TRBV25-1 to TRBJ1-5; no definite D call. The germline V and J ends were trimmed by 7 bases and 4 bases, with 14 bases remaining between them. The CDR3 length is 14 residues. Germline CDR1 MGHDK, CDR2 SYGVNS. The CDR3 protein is CASKGEAINQPQHF. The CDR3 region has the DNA TGTGCCAGCAAGGGAGAGGCGATAAATCAGCCCCAGCATTTT.

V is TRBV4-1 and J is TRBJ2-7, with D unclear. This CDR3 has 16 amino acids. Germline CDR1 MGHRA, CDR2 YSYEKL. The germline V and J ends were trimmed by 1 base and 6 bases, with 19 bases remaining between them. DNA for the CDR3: TGCGCCAGCAGCCAAGTTGATCTCGTACGCTTCGGCGAGCAGTACTTC. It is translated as CASSQVDLVRFGEQYF.

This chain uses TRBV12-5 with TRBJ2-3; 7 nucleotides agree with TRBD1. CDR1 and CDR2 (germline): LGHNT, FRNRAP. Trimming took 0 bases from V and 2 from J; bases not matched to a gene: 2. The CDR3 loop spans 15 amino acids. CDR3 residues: CASGLVQGNTDTQYF. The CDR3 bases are TGTGCTAGTGGTTTGGTACAGGGGAACACAGATACGCAGTATTTT.

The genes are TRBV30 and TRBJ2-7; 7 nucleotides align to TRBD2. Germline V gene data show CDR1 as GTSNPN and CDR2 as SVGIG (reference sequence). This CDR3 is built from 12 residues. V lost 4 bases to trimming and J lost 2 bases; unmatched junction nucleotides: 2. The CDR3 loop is CAWTSGTYEQYF. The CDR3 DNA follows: TGTGCCTGGACTAGCGGAACCTACGAGCAGTACTTC.

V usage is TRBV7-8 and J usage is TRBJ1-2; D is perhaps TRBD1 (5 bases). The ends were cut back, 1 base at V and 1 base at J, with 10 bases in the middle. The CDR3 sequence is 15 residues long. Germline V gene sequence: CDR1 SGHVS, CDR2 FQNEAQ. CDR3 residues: CASSLGGVLNYGYTF. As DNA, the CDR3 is TGTGCCAGCAGCTTAGGGGGGGTCCTTAACTATGGCTACACCTTC.

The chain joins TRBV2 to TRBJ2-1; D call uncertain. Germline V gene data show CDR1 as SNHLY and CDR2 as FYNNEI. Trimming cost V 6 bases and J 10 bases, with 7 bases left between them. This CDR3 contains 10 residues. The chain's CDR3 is CASRVSEQFF. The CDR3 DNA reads TGTGCCAGCAGGGTAAGCGAGCAGTTCTTC.

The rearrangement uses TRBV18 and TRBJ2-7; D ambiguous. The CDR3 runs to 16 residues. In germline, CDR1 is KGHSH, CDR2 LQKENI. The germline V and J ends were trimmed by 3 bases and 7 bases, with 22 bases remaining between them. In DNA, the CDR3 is TGTGCCAGCTCACCCGTGACAACCACCTCCTTACAGGAGCAGTACTTC. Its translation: CASSPVTTTSLQEQYF.

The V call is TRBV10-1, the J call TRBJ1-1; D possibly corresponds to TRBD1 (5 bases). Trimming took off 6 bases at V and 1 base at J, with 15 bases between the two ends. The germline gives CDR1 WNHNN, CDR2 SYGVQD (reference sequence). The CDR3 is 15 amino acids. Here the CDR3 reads CASSPSMGQNTEAFF. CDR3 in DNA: TGCGCCAGCAGCCCCTCCATGGGGCAGAACACTGAAGCTTTCTTT.

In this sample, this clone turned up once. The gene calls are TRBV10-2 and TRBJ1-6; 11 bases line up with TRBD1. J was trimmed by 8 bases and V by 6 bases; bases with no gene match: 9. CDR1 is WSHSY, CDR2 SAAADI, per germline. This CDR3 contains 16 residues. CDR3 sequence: CASSRTGGFGDSPLHF. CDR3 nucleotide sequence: TGCGCCAGCAGCCGGACAGGGGGCTTTGGTGATTCACCCCTCCACTTT.

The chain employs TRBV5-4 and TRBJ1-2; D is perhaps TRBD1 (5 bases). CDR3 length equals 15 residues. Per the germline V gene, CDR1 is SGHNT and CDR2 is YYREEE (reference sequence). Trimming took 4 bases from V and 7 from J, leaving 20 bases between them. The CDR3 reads CASSAGSGISSGYTF. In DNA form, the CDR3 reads TGTGCCAGCAGCGCCGGTTCAGGGATATCTTCTGGCTACACCTTC. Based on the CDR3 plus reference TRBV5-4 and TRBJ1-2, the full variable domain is ETGVTQSPTHLIKTRGQQVTLRCSSQSGHNTVSWYQQALGQGPQFIFQYYREEENGRGNFPPRFSGLQFPNYSSELNVNALELDDSALYLCASSAGSGISSGYTFGSGTRLTVV.

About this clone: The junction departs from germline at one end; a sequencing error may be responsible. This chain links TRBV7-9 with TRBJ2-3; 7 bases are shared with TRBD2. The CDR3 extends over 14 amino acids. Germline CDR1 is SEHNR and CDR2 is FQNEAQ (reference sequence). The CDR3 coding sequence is TGTGCCAGCAGCGTAGCAGGGAGGGCCAGTACGCAGTATTTT. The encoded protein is CASSVAGRASTQYF.

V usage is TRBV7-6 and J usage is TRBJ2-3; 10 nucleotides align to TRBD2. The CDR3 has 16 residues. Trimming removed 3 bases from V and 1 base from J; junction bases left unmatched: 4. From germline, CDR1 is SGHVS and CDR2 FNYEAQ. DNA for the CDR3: TGTGCCAGCAGCTTGGGGACTAGCGTTCGCACAGATACGCAGTATTTT. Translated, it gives CASSLGTSVRTDTQYF.

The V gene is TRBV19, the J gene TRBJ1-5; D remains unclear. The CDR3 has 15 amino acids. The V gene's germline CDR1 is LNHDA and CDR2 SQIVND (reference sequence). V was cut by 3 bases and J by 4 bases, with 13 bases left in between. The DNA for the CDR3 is TGTGCCAGTAGTATGGCCGGGGTTGGTAATCAGCCCCAGCATTTT. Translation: CASSMAGVGNQPQHF. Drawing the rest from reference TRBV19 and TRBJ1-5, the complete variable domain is DGGITQSPKYLFRKEGQNVTLSCEQNLNHDAMYWYRQDPGQGLRLIYYSQIVNDFQKGDIAEGYSVSREKKESFPLTVTSAQKNPTAFYLCASSMAGVGNQPQHFGDGTRLSIL.

CDR3 DNA: TGTGCCAGCTCACCTCAAGGGGGCAACACTGAAGCTTTCTTT. Its protein is CASSPQGGNTEAFF. This sequence joins TRBV18 and TRBJ1-1, with 7 bases identical to TRBD1. Germline V gene data show CDR1 as KGHSH and CDR2 as LQKENI. The J segment lost 2 bases and the V segment lost 3 bases, leaving 3 bases of the junction unmatched. The CDR3 is 14 amino acids.

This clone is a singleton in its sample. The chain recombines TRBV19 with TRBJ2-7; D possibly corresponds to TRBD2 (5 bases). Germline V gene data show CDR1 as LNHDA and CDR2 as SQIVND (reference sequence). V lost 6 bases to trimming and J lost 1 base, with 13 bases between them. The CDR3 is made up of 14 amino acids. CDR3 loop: CASRDGGSSYEQYF. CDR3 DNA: TGTGCCAGTAGGGATGGAGGATCATCCTACGAGCAGTACTTC.

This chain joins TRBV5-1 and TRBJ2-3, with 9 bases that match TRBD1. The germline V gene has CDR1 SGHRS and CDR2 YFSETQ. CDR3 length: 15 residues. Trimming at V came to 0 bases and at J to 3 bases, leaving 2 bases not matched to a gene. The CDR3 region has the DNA TGCGCCAGCAGCTTGGCGGGGACAGGGACAGATACGCAGTATTTT. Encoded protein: CASSLAGTGTDTQYF.

The CDR3 sequence: CASSPGRRGSNYGYTF. The CDR3 region has the DNA TGTGCCAGCAGCCCCGGCCGCAGAGGGTCGAACTATGGCTACACCTTC. The rearrangement uses TRBV11-2 and TRBJ1-2, with D uncertain. V lost 5 bases and J 2 bases, leaving 18 bases between the germline ends. Germline assignment: CDR1 SGHAT and CDR2 FQNNGV. The CDR3 is 16 amino acids.

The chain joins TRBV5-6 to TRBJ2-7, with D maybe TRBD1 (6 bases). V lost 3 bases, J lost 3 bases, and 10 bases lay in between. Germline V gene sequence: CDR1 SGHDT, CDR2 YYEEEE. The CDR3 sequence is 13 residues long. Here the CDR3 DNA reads TGTGCCAGCAGCTATGACAGGAACTACGAGCAGTACTTC. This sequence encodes CASSYDRNYEQYF.

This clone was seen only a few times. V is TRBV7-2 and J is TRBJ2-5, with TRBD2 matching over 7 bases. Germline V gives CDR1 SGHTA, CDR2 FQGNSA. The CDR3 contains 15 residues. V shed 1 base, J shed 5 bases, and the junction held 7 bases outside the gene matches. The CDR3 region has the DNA TGTGCCAGCAGCTTAGTCGCTAAGGGAGGGGAGACCCAGTACTTC. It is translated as CASSLVAKGGETQYF.

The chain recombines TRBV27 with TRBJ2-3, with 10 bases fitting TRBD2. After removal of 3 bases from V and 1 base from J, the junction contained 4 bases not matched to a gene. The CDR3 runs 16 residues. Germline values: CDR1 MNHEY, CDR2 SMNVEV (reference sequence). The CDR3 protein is CASSFGLAGGTDTQYF. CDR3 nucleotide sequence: TGTGCCAGCAGTTTCGGGCTAGCGGGGGGCACAGATACGCAGTATTTT.

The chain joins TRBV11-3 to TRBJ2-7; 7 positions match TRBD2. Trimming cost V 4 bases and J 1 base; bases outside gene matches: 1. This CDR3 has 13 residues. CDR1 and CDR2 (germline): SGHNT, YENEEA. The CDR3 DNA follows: TGTGCCAGCAGCTCGGGGGGTTCCTACGAGCAGTACTTC. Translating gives CASSSGGSYEQYF.

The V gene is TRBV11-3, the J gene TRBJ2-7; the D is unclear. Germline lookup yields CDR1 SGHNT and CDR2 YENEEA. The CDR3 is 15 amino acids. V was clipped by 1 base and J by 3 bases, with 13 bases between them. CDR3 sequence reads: CASSLGAGVDYEQYF. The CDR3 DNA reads TGTGCCAGCAGCTTAGGGGCAGGTGTCGACTACGAGCAGTACTTC.